The sequence of this T cell receptor (beta chain) was determined in a study of blood T cells in healthy people across ages. Findings and limits, study-wide: Higher diversity, along with more naive CD4+ cells, distinguished long-lived donors from aged donors.

Using a J-beta primer mix together with a sample-barcoded 5' primer, a second PCR was run for roughly 6 to 12 cycles. TCRdb called the 5' RACE reads again in MiXCR, with one record for every CDR3 protein. The sample yields more than 650,000 distinct CDR3 sequences, about 20% seen once. The CDR3 is made up of 14 amino acids. V shed 8 bases and J shed 8 bases, with 19 bases lying between them. The germline V gene has CDR1 MDHEN and CDR2 SYDVKM. This clonotype was seen ten or more times. Its target is unknown. This clonotype was obtained from an older man in good health. The sample taken for sequencing was blood. The chain links TRBV28 to TRBJ1-5, with D possibly being TRBD1 (6 bases). This CDR3 is CASLLQGGGEPQHF. The CDR3 region has the DNA TGTGCCAGCCTCTTACAGGGAGGTGGGGAGCCCCAGCATTTT.